Shown below are 3 T cell receptor beta chains from a single sample sequenced in a study of cytomegalovirus exposure and HLA in healthy donors. The PCR made use of 60 Vbeta and 13 Jbeta primers. The assay was immunoSEQ multiplex PCR, and TCRdb's table has in-frame clones only and misses some. The sample holds 150,000 to 200,000 clones, 70% to 80% seen once. Source material: PBMCs. These receptors were collected from a man in his late teens or twenties in good health and CMV-seronegative.

In this sample, this clone turned up a few times. V usage is TRBV6-5 and J usage is TRBJ2-7; the match to TRBD1 covers 9 bases. CDR1 MNHEY and CDR2 SVGAGI come from the germline V gene. V lost 6 bases, J lost 10 bases, and 7 bases stayed unmatched. The CDR3 loop spans 12 amino acids. DNA for the CDR3: TGTGCCAGCAGGGAAGGGGACAGGGAACAGTACTTC. This sequence encodes CASREGDREQYF.

CDR3 region: CASSLTGSYGYTF. CDR3 DNA sequence: TGTGCCAGCAGCCTGACAGGGAGCTATGGCTACACCTTC. This chain links TRBV27 with TRBJ1-2; 7 bases match TRBD1. V was clipped by 6 bases and J by 4 bases; unmatched bases: 5. This CDR3 region has 13 residues. Germline CDR1 MNHEY, CDR2 SMNVEV (reference sequence).

This clone has only a few counts. This chain uses TRBV7-9 with TRBJ1-2, with 9 nucleotides matching TRBD1. There are 16 residues in the CDR3. V lost 4 bases, J lost 6 bases, and 12 bases stayed unmatched. The germline gives CDR1 SEHNR, CDR2 FQNEAQ (reference sequence). The CDR3 DNA follows: TGTGCCAGCAGCTACGAATCCGGGACAGGGAGCCATGGCTACACCTTC. Its protein product is CASSYESGTGSHGYTF.